The 10 T cell receptor beta chains given below trace back to one sample, sequenced in a study of T cells in women clearing cervical HPV infection. Sequencing used immunoSEQ multiplex PCR; TCRdb keeps in-frame clones, though not all of them. In total, the table holds roughly 49,000 clones. Sequenced sample: blood buffy coat. These receptors all come from a woman aged 18 to 69 with a cervical HPV16 infection that either progressed to CIN3+ or cleared (not recorded which).

For this clone: The read ends 3 residues shy of where the CDR3 ends; the end is completed using the germline J gene. The V and J genes are TRBV7-9 and TRBJ2-2; maybe TRBD1 (5 bases). CDR3 length: 15 amino acids. The V and J ends lost 5 bases and 2 bases respectively, with 12 bases between them. Germline V lookup: CDR1 SEHNR, CDR2 FQNEAQ (reference sequence). The CDR3 bases that were read are TGTGCCAGCAGCGCCAGGGCTATCAACACCGGGGAG. This codes for CASSARAINTGE. The whole CDR3 region reads CASSARAINTGELFF.

As for this clone: The read ends 3 residues shy of where the CDR3 ends; the end is completed using the germline J gene. The rearrangement uses TRBV7-2 and TRBJ1-1; no reliable D call. Looked up from germline, CDR1 is SGHTA and CDR2 is FQGNSA. This CDR3 has 15 amino acids. Trimming cost V 5 bases and J 4 bases, with 17 bases left between them. CDR3 bases read: TGTGCCAGCAGCGAAATTCGGGGTTTGAGCACTGAA. Its translation is CASSEIRGLSTE. The whole CDR3 protein reads CASSEIRGLSTEAFF.

Details on this clone: The CDR3 is cut off 3 residues early in the read; its end comes from the germline J gene. The V call is TRBV18, the J call TRBJ2-3; perhaps D is TRBD1 or TRBD2 (5 bases each). V lost 2 bases and J lost 5, with 14 bases in between. There are 15 residues in the CDR3. Germline V CDR1 and CDR2: KGHSH, LQKENI. CDR3 protein: CASSPEGSALDTQYF. The CDR3 bases that were read are TGTGCCAGCTCACCAGAGGGGTCCGCACTAGATACG. The full variable domain, in which reference TRBV18 and TRBJ2-3 provide the parts outside the CDR3, is NAGVMQNPRHLVRRRGQEARLRCSPMKGHSHVYWYRQLPEEGLKFMVYLQKENIIDESGMPKERFSAEFPKEGPSILRIQQVVRGDSAAYFCASSPEGSALDTQYFGPGTRLTVL.

The CDR3 bases that were read are TGTGCCAGCAGTGAACCAAAGGGACTAGCGGGGATTAGGGGAGATACC. Translation: CASSEPKGLAGIRGDT. The whole CDR3 protein reads CASSEPKGLAGIRGDTYTF. This chain links TRBV6-1 with TRBJ1-2, with D possibly matching TRBD1 (5 bases). The CDR3 end lies 3 residues beyond the end of the read and is filled in from the germline J gene. Germline CDR1 MNHNS, CDR2 SASEGT. There are 19 residues in the CDR3.

Regarding this clone: The read halts 3 residues ahead of the CDR3 end, with the missing end drawn from the germline J gene. The V and J genes are TRBV7-2 and TRBJ1-4; the D is unclear. Germline-derived CDR1 and CDR2 are SGHTA and FQGNSA. The CDR3 length is 13 residues. CDR3 region: CASSLVSSSPLFF. The sequenced part of the CDR3 DNA is TGTGCCAGCAGCTTAGTATCGAGCTCACCA.

With regard to this clone: The read finishes 3 residues shy of the CDR3 end, and the germline J gene is used to complete it. This chain links TRBV7-8 with TRBJ2-3, with 7 bases identical to TRBD2. The CDR3 is 12 amino acids. The germline V gene encodes CDR1 SGHVS and CDR2 FQNEAQ. V shed 7 bases, J shed 8 bases, and the junction held 6 bases outside the gene matches. The sequenced part of the CDR3 DNA is TGTGCCAGCACGACTAGCCCGGTTACG. It is translated as CASTTSPVT. The complete CDR3 reads CASTTSPVTQYF. Full variable domain (missing parts from reference TRBV7-8 and TRBJ2-3): GAGVSQSPRYKVAKRGQDVALRCDPISGHVSLFWYQQALGQGPEFLTYFQNEAQLDKSGLPSDRFFAERPEGSVSTLKIQRTQQEDSAVYLCASTTSPVTQYFGPGTRLTVL.

Comments on this clone: The missing CDR3 end, 3 residues past where the read stops, is filled in from the germline J gene. The chain has TRBV19 and TRBJ2-3; 16 nucleotides align to TRBD2. Germline V gives CDR1 LNHDA, CDR2 SQIVND (reference sequence). CDR3 length equals 17 residues. This CDR3 is CASTKGLAGGSNETQYF. CDR3 DNA, as far as it was read: TGTGCCAGTACCAAGGGACTAGCGGGGGGGTCCAACGAGACG.

In the case of this clone: The read falls 3 residues short of the CDR3 end, and the missing part is taken from the germline J gene. J is TRBJ2-7 and V is TRBV28, with D possibly being TRBD1 (5 bases). V shed 2 bases and J shed 3 bases, with 14 bases lying between them. Germline CDR1 reads MDHEN; CDR2 reads SYDVKM. The CDR3 consists of 15 residues. The CDR3 bases that were read are TGTGCCAGCAGTTTAGTGCAGGGCCCCAACTACGAG. It codes for CASSLVQGPNYE. The full CDR3 reads CASSLVQGPNYEQYF. The full variable domain, rest sourced from reference TRBV28 and TRBJ2-7, is DVKVTQSSRYLVKRTGEKVFLECVQDMDHENMFWYRQDPGLGLRLIYFSYDVKMKEKGDIPEGYSVSREKKERFSLILESASTNQTSMYLCASSLVQGPNYEQYFGPGTRLTVT.

CDR3 loop: CASSQSGTGDRELFF. CDR3 bases read: TGCGCCAGCAGCCAAAGCGGGACAGGGGATCGGGAG. The rearrangement links TRBV5-1 to TRBJ2-2; TRBD1 agrees at 10 bases. The read gets to within 3 residues of the CDR3 end, and the germline J gene fills in the rest. The CDR3 sequence is 15 residues long. The V gene's germline CDR1 is SGHRS and CDR2 YFSETQ. Unmatched junction bases numbered 9, after V lost 4 bases and J lost 9 bases.

The CDR3 bases that were read are TGTGCCAGCTCACCACCGTCACAGGGAGGCTACGAC. Its protein is CASSPPSQGGYD. The whole CDR3 sequence reads CASSPPSQGGYDYTF. The genes are TRBV18 and TRBJ1-2, with a possible D match to TRBD1 (6 bases). Sequencing ends 3 residues short of the CDR3 end; the germline J gene provides the rest. Germline V gene sequence: CDR1 KGHSH, CDR2 LQKENI. The CDR3 loop spans 15 amino acids.